The following is a T cell receptor beta chain sequence with its context. Its antigen is as yet unknown. Since all of the isolated RNA was reverse transcribed, expressed TCRB transcripts were what got sequenced. Repertoires were generated with immunoSEQ multiplex PCR, while TCRdb's copy carries only in-frame clones and drops some. The sample lists around 710,000 clones, roughly 12% occurring once. The data stem from a study of beta chain features in type 1 diabetes. Background on the study: There were some 110 million sorted cells examined across all samples.

CDR3 length: 17 amino acids. Germline V gives CDR1 LNHDA, CDR2 SQIVND (reference sequence). Trimming stripped 0 bases from V and 2 bases from J, with 11 bases between. Study results and limitations: Because the template was cDNA, high-expressing cells might be over-represented. Within each of all four CD4+ subsets, Type 1 diabetes patients had TCRB CDR3s that were moderately but significantly shorter.

Material: naive CD4+ T cells from blood. The source of this sequence is a man aged 25-40 years with type 1 diabetes. V is TRBV19 and J is TRBJ2-6; D remains unclear. CDR3 in DNA: TGTGCCAGTAGTATAGATCTATTAGGAGCTGGGGCCAACGTCCTGACTTTC. It is translated as CASSIDLLGAGANVLTF.